These T cell receptor beta chains were read from a single sample in a study of somatic mutations in cytotoxic T cells in rheumatoid arthritis. Using immunoSEQ multiplex PCR, the repertoire was profiled, and TCRdb retains in-frame clones only, with some absent. The sample includes more than 12,000 clones, more than 65% seen only once; the top ten take about 10%. The sample consisted of CD8+ T cells sorted from blood. These receptors were taken from an adult with rheumatoid arthritis. CDR3s include the opening cysteine and the closing phenylalanine or tryptophan. Each record gives: D gene, J gene, V gene, clone size, CDR3 DNA, CDR3 protein. D genes are given only for firm matches. Clone size is given for some rows only: seen once, a few or many times, or a class if the clone is expanded.

D gene: -; J gene: TRBJ1-5; V gene: TRBV19; clone size: -; CDR3 DNA: TGTGCCAGTAGTACCGACCAGGGAGGGTTCGGCAATCAGCCCCAGCATTTT; CDR3 protein: CASSTDQGGFGNQPQHF
D gene: -; J gene: TRBJ2-7; V gene: TRBV13; clone size: -; CDR3 DNA: TGTGCCAGCAGCTTATTATCCGTGGCCCTTGAGGGCGAGCAGTACTTC; CDR3 protein: CASSLLSVALEGEQYF
D gene: -; J gene: TRBJ2-7; V gene: TRBV11-2; clone size: -; CDR3 DNA: TGTGCCAGCAGCTTAGCAATGTCGGCAGTTGCCTACGAGCAGTACTTC; CDR3 protein: CASSLAMSAVAYEQYF
D gene: TRBD2; J gene: TRBJ2-5; V gene: TRBV11-3; clone size: -; CDR3 DNA: TGTGCCAGCAGCTTAGGAGGGACTAGCGGGCCTCCACCAGAGACCCAGTACTTC; CDR3 protein: CASSLGGTSGPPPETQYF
D gene: -; J gene: TRBJ1-1; V gene: TRBV7-2; clone size: medium-sized; CDR3 DNA: TGTGCCAGCAGCGGATACATGATCACTGAAGCTTTCTTT; CDR3 protein: CASSGYMITEAFF
D gene: -; J gene: TRBJ1-1; V gene: TRBV5-6; clone size: few; CDR3 DNA: TGTGCCAGCAGCTTAGGGGGTCCGGACACTGAAGCTTTCTTT; CDR3 protein: CASSLGGPDTEAFF
D gene: -; J gene: TRBJ2-1; V gene: TRBV4-3; clone size: -; CDR3 DNA: TGCGCCAGCAGCCAAGATTATCCTCCCCCGTACAATGAGCAGTTCTTC; CDR3 protein: CASSQDYPPPYNEQFF
D gene: -; J gene: TRBJ2-5; V gene: TRBV30; clone size: -; CDR3 DNA: TGTGCCTGGAGTGTACTCAGAGAGCCCCTTTGGGCCCAGTACTTC; CDR3 protein: CAWSVLREPLWAQYF
D gene: -; J gene: TRBJ2-1; V gene: TRBV6-5; clone size: -; CDR3 DNA: TGTGCCAGCAGTTACTCTGTGGGCCTAGAGCAGTTCTTC; CDR3 protein: CASSYSVGLEQFF
D gene: TRBD2; J gene: TRBJ2-7; V gene: TRBV27; clone size: -; CDR3 DNA: TGTGCCAGCAGTCCCCGGGGGGGCTACGAGCAGTACTTC; CDR3 protein: CASSPRGGYEQYF
D gene: TRBD2; J gene: TRBJ2-6; V gene: TRBV7-6; clone size: once; CDR3 DNA: TGTGCCAGCAGCTTAGGCTCCGCGGGGGGTTTCTCTGGGGCCAACGTCCTGACTTTC; CDR3 protein: CASSLGSAGGFSGANVLTF
D gene: -; J gene: TRBJ2-7; V gene: TRBV13; clone size: -; CDR3 DNA: TGTGCCAGCAGCTCTTCGGGGTACGAGCAGTACTTC; CDR3 protein: CASSSSGYEQYF
D gene: -; J gene: TRBJ2-1; V gene: TRBV9; clone size: -; CDR3 DNA: TGTGCCAGCAGCCCGGAGACAATCTGGGATGAGCAGTTCTTC; CDR3 protein: CASSPETIWDEQFF
D gene: -; J gene: TRBJ1-5; V gene: TRBV28; clone size: -; CDR3 DNA: TGTGCCACCAGGCGGGGGCTAGAATATCAGCCCCAGCATTTT; CDR3 protein: CATRRGLEYQPQHF
D gene: TRBD2; J gene: TRBJ2-2; V gene: TRBV7-3; clone size: -; CDR3 DNA: TGTGCCAGCAGCTCCCCCCGGACTAGCGGGGGGGAAGGCGGGGAGCTGTTTTTT; CDR3 protein: CASSSPRTSGGEGGELFF
D gene: TRBD2; J gene: TRBJ2-5; V gene: TRBV9; clone size: once; CDR3 DNA: TGTGCCAGCGCAATGGGACTAATTCAAGAGACCCAGTACTTC; CDR3 protein: CASAMGLIQETQYF
D gene: -; J gene: TRBJ1-1; V gene: TRBV7-9; clone size: medium-sized; CDR3 DNA: TGTGCCAGCAGCTTTATCGATCAGAACACTGAAGCTTTCTTT; CDR3 protein: CASSFIDQNTEAFF